The 6 T cell receptor beta chains presented below share a single source sample, sequenced in a study of blood T cell repertoires in COVID-19. Using immunoSEQ multiplex PCR, the repertoire was profiled, and TCRdb retains in-frame clones only, with some absent. The sample has a few hundred thousand clones, about 85% seen once. The sample was peripheral blood. The receptors were gathered from a human donor with COVID-19, enrolled during active disease. The donor label of this sample is uncertain.

This chain joins TRBV7-6 and TRBJ1-6; D possibly corresponds to TRBD1 (6 bases). V was shortened by 1 base and J by 13 bases, with 14 bases between the two germline ends. The germline CDR1 and CDR2 sequences are SGHVS and FNYEAQ. The CDR3 extends over 14 amino acids. DNA for the CDR3: TGTGCCAGCAGCTTAGGGGGTGCGGGGGCTCCCCTCCACTTT. Encoded protein: CASSLGGAGAPLHF.

A remark on this clone: One junction end does not reproduce the germline sequence, and a read error may be involved. The chain carries TRBV7-7 and TRBJ1-3, with D possibly being TRBD1 (6 bases). The CDR3 contains 17 residues. Per germline, CDR1 SSHAT and CDR2 FNYEAQ (reference sequence). The CDR3 sequence: CASSQSGTPSSGNTIYF. For the CDR3, the DNA is TGTGCTAGCAGCCAATCCGGGACACCCAGCTCTGGAAACACCATATATTTT.

The V and J genes are TRBV27 and TRBJ1-5; 9 positions match TRBD1. Per the germline V gene, CDR1 is MNHEY and CDR2 is SMNVEV (reference sequence). V lost 8 bases, J lost 7 bases, and 9 bases stayed unmatched. CDR3 length: 14 residues. The CDR3 protein is CASGATGGWQPQHF. The DNA for the CDR3 is TGTGCCAGCGGGGCTACAGGGGGCTGGCAGCCCCAGCATTTT.

The J gene is TRBJ1-5, the V gene TRBV28; 7 bases fit TRBD1. V shed 6 bases, J shed 5 bases, and the junction held 4 bases outside the gene matches. Germline assignment: CDR1 MDHEN and CDR2 SYDVKM. The CDR3 is 13 amino acids. The CDR3 DNA reads as TGTGCCAGCAGGGGGGACAGACATCAGCCCCAGCATTTT. It specifies CASRGDRHQPQHF.

This chain joins TRBV23-1 and TRBJ2-1, with 9 bases matching TRBD2. TRBV23-1 is given ORF status, its function remaining uncertain. V shed 0 bases, J shed 0 bases, and the junction held 12 bases outside the gene matches. The CDR3 contains 20 residues. The DNA for the CDR3 is TGCGCCAGCAGTCAATCAGGCGGGACTAGCCTACCTCGCTCCTACAATGAGCAGTTCTTC. Encoded protein: CASSQSGGTSLPRSYNEQFF.

This clone was seen ten or more times. This chain uses TRBV7-9 with TRBJ2-1; TRBD2 matches at 14 bases. CDR3 size: 19 residues. CDR1 is SEHNR and CDR2 is FQNEAQ in the germline V gene (reference sequence). V shed 2 bases and J 8 bases; nucleotides not matched to a gene: 14. The CDR3 loop is CASSLQRTSGRSNSHEQFF. The CDR3 coding sequence is TGTGCCAGCAGCTTACAACGGACTAGCGGGAGGAGTAATAGTCATGAGCAGTTCTTC. Using reference TRBV7-9 and TRBJ2-1 for the parts outside the CDR3, the full variable domain is DTGVSQNPRHKITKRGQNVTFRCDPISEHNRLYWYRQTLGQGPEFLTYFQNEAQLEKSRLLSDRFSAERPKGSFSTLEIQRTEQGDSAMYLCASSLQRTSGRSNSHEQFFGPGTRLTVL.